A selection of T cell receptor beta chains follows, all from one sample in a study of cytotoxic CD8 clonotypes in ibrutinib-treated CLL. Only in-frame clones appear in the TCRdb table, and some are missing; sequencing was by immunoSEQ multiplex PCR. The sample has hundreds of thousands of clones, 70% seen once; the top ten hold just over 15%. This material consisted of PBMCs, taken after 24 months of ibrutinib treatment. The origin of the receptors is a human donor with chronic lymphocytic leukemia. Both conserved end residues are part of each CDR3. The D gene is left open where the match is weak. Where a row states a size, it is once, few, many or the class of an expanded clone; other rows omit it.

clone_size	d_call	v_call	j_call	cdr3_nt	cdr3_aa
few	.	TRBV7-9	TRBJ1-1	TGTGCCAGCATAGGGGCACCCACCAATGAAGCTTTCTTT	CASIGAPTNEAFF
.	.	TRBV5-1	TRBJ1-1	TGCGCCAGCAGCTTGGTTTTTAGGACCGAGGAACCTGAAGCTTTCTTT	CASSLVFRTEEPEAFF
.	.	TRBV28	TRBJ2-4	TGTGCCAGCAGTTTATTTCTAGGGGGACGTGACATTCAGTACTTC	CASSLFLGGRDIQYF
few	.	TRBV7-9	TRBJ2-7	TGTGCCAGCAGCTTGCATCTCCCCCCAGCGGGCGAGCAGTACTTC	CASSLHLPPAGEQYF
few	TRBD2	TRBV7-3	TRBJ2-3	TGTGCCAGCAGCTTCGGGACTAGCGGGGCAGATACGCAGTATTTT	CASSFGTSGADTQYF
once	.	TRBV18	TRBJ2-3	TGTGCCAGCTCACCACCGAGCGACTACGAAGATACGCAGTATTTT	CASSPPSDYEDTQYF
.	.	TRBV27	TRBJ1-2	TGTGCCAGCAGCGAGGGGTCGCGTGGCTACACCTTC	CASSEGSRGYTF
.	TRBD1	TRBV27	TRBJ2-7	TGTGCCAGCAGTTTAAGTCAGGGGGCGCCCTACGAGCAGTACTTC	CASSLSQGAPYEQYF
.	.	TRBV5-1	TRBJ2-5	TGCGCCAGCAGCTTGGCCCTGGGGACGGAGACCCAGTACTTC	CASSLALGTETQYF
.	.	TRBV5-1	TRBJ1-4	TGCGCCAGCAGCTTGGCCCCCCCAACTAATGAAAAACTGTTTTTT	CASSLAPPTNEKLFF
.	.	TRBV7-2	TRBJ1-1	TGTGCCAGCAGCTTATTCAGGCAGAACACTGAAGCTTTCTTT	CASSLFRQNTEAFF
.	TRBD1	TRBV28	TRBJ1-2	TGTGCCAGCAGTTCCACGACAGGGGGCGGCTATGGCTACACCTTC	CASSSTTGGGYGYTF
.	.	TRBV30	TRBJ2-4	TGTGCCTGGAAAATGACTCTCGACATTCAGTACTTC	CAWKMTLDIQYF
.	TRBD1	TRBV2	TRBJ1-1	TGTGCCAGCAGTATAACAGGGGGCGTATGGGCTTTCTTT	CASSITGGVWAFF
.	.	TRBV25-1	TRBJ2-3	TGTGCTACAATGGGGGGAGATACGCAGTATTTT	CATMGGDTQYF
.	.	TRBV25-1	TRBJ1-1	TGTGCCAGCAGTGCGCTCAGGGAGTTTTACACTGAAGCTTTCTTT	CASSALREFYTEAFF
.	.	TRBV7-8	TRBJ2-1	TGTGCCAGCAGCTTAGTTCGATACAATGAGCAGTTCTTC	CASSLVRYNEQFF
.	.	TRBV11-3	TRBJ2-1	TGTGCCAGCAGTCCCATGAGCTCCTACAATGAGCAGTTCTTC	CASSPMSSYNEQFF
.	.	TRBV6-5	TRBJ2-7	TGTGCCAGCAGTCCCGTCGGGGGAGCCTTTTACGAGCAGTACTTC	CASSPVGGAFYEQYF
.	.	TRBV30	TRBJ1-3	TGTGCCTGGAGTTCGGGAGGTGGAAACACCATATATTTT	CAWSSGGGNTIYF